Detailed here is one T cell receptor beta chain. This clone was observed once. Which antigen it targets is not known. No much larger clone exists at a distance of one base, and base qualities are not known. This specimen belongs to a study of blood T cell repertoires in COVID-19 (dated by TCRdb to 2020 to 2021). For context, the study as a whole: Samples from collaborators originated in the United States, Italy and Spain and spanned both the acute and convalescent phases of COVID-19. The repertoires were released in a freely available public database meant as a resource for research on the immune response to SARS-CoV-2. Where available, HLA class I and class II types were obtained from metadata supplied by the sample provider rather than from assay-based typing. Nearly every sample came with metadata listing a de-identified subject ID, COVID-19 status, age in years and sex. The samples were drawn from two sources: the first 160 participants of the ongoing ImmuneRACE study, and 1,000 to 1,500 subjects contributed by 6 global collaborators. Subjects who had been exposed to COVID-19, were actively infected with it, or had recovered from it provided the deeply sampled blood TCRbeta repertoires that made up the dataset. The material from the prospective study consisted of cDNA or gDNA derived from T cells, B-cell-depleted T cells, or PBMCs.

Collaborating institutions collected whole blood in K2EDTA tubes following their own protocols. For TCRbeta analysis, collaborators shipped samples as frozen whole blood, isolated PBMCs, or DNA extracted from either of those sample types. General study outcomes and caveats: Clinical and demographic metadata were provided uncurated, with the amount varying by source and participant.

The immunoSEQ Assay, a bias-controlled multiplex PCR, was used to amplify TCRbeta CDR3 regions from genomic DNA. As for how the authors treated the data: The number of nucleated cells in each sample was estimated from the amplification of reference gene primers within the assay. To quantify the absolute abundance of each unique TCRbeta CDR3 rearrangement, sequence reads were collapsed and filtered. For each sample, productive Simpson clonality was calculated by taking the square root of Simpson's diversity index across productive rearrangements. Sourced from immuneACCESS, this table was stored by TCRdb with only in-frame sequences that have V and J called. A share of the clones is absent; for the studies checked, an unresolved V gene accounts for under half, and the remainder has no known explanation. Clone size and the V and J calls come from that table; the DNA yielded D and trimming. For this sample the table gives roughly 40,000 clones, of which 70% to 80% were detected only once. The ten largest clones take up around 25% of the sample.

Ends trimmed: V by 10 bases, J by 6 bases; bases unmatched to a gene: 14. Sequences SGHAT (CDR1) and FQNNGV (CDR2) are obtained from the germline V gene. Its CDR3 holds 15 amino acids, cysteine through phenylalanine. Of all the DNA, just the CDR3 is kept, 45 bases in frame from base 1. This receptor was identified in a man between 65 and 85 years old with acute or convalescent COVID-19. What was sequenced was peripheral blood. Recombination linked TRBV11-2 to TRBJ1-2, with 10 bases in between that match TRBD1. Here is the DNA: TGTGCCACAGCTCCGGGGGACAGGGGAAGGAATGGCTACACCTTC. Its coded protein is CATAPGDRGRNGYTF. The entire variable domain, with the stretches around the CDR3 drawn from the reference TRBV11-2 and TRBJ1-2 proteins, is EAGVAQSPRYKIIEKRQSVAFWCNPISGHATLYWYQQILGQGPKLLIQFQNNGVVDDSQLPKDRFSAERLKGVDSTLKIQPAKLEDSAVYLCATAPGDRGRNGYTFGSGTRLTVV.